These 17 T cell receptor beta chains originate from one sample sequenced in a study of T-cell reconstitution after alpha-beta-depleted transplantation in children. Unique molecular identifiers were used to barcode this TCRbeta library. TCRdb recomputed calls from the PCR reads with MiXCR, one row per CDR3 protein. Of approximately 980,000 distinct CDR3 sequences in the sample, about 31% were seen once. The sequences come from PBMCs, mostly from graft donor cells, collected 360 days after TCRalphabeta/CD19-depleted stem cell transplant. The receptor set was obtained from a boy under three years old who had a stem cell transplant for SCID, so the T cells may come from the graft donor.

The chain combines TRBV2 with TRBJ1-4; D is unclear. V was pared by 5 bases and J by 8 bases, with 21 bases between. CDR1 is SNHLY, CDR2 FYNNEI, per germline. The CDR3 totals 16 residues. In DNA form, the CDR3 reads TGTGCCAGCAGTACTACCGCGACGACTTTCGGGGAAAAACTGTTTTTT. Protein product: CASSTTATTFGEKLFF.

This sequence joins TRBV12-3 or TRBV12-4 and TRBJ2-1, with D unresolved. CDR3 size: 15 residues. V was pared by 2 bases and J by 5 bases, with 13 bases between. DNA for the CDR3: TGTGCCAGCAGTTTACCCCGGACCGCCGACAATGAGCAGTTCTTC. Amino acid sequence: CASSLPRTADNEQFF.

This clonotype was recorded a few times. CDR3 protein: CASSQVMSMNSYNEQFF. The CDR3 coding sequence is TGTGCCAGCAGCCAAGTGATGAGTATGAACTCCTACAATGAGCAGTTCTTC. The rearrangement links TRBV3-1 to TRBJ2-1; D uncertain. This CDR3 comprises 17 residues. Germline assignment: CDR1 LGHDT and CDR2 YNNKEL (reference sequence). V gave up 1 base and J gave up 0 bases, with 13 bases separating them.

The genes are TRBV5-1 and TRBJ2-3, with 8 bases aligning to TRBD1. This CDR3 comprises 13 residues. CDR1 is SGHRS, CDR2 YFSETQ, per germline. Trimming cost V 6 bases and J 6 bases; bases outside gene matches: 6. The CDR3 coding sequence is TGCGCCAGCACCGCGGACAGGGTCGATACGCAGTATTTT. This sequence encodes CASTADRVDTQYF.

In its sample, this clonotype was seen a few times. The chain has TRBV5-6 and TRBJ2-1; TRBD2 might be the D (5 bases). This CDR3 has 15 residues. V lost 4 bases and J lost 0, with 11 bases in between. Germline CDR1 SGHDT, CDR2 YYEEEE. The CDR3 region has the DNA TGTGCCAGCAGCACCGGACTCGACTCCTACAATGAGCAGTTCTTC. This gives the protein CASSTGLDSYNEQFF.

This clonotype was seen only a few times. The chain employs TRBV4-1 and TRBJ1-3, with TRBD1 matching 12 bases. Germline loops: CDR1 MGHRA, CDR2 YSYEKL. J lost 0 bases, V lost 4 bases, and 4 bases had no gene match. The length of the CDR3 is 17 residues. The DNA for the CDR3 is TGCGCCAGCAGCCGAGGGACAGGGGGCCCCTCTGGAAACACCATATATTTT. This encodes CASSRGTGGPSGNTIYF.

The CDR3 sequence: CATSAWTSGGDEQFF. In nucleotides, the CDR3 is TGTGCCACCAGTGCCTGGACTAGCGGGGGGGATGAGCAGTTCTTC. The chain couples TRBV24-1 to TRBJ2-1, with 15 nucleotides matching TRBD2. Trimming took 5 bases from V and 8 from J; bases not matched to a gene: 3. Per the germline V gene, CDR1 is KGHDR and CDR2 is SFDVKD. The CDR3 loop spans 15 amino acids.

This chain links TRBV7-9 with TRBJ1-1, with D unresolved. CDR1 SEHNR and CDR2 FQNEAQ come from the germline V gene (reference sequence). The CDR3 consists of 15 residues. Trimming pared 3 bases from V and 1 base from J, leaving 12 bases between. The chain's CDR3 is CASSFGAVSNTEAFF. The CDR3 DNA is TGTGCCAGCAGCTTTGGTGCTGTTTCGAACACTGAAGCTTTCTTT.

The V call is TRBV19, the J call TRBJ1-1; D is uncertain. The V and J ends lost 4 bases and 4 bases respectively, with 19 bases between them. This CDR3 region has 16 residues. Germline V gene sequence: CDR1 LNHDA, CDR2 SQIVND (reference sequence). The CDR3, as DNA: TGTGCCAGTAGTAAGAACGTCTACACCTACTTCACTGAAGCTTTCTTT. Translating gives CASSKNVYTYFTEAFF.

This clonotype was seen a few times. The rearrangement links TRBV2 to TRBJ1-2, with TRBD1 matching 7 bases. The CDR3 length is 15 residues. J lost 6 bases, V lost 3 bases, and 10 bases had no gene match. Germline CDR1 reads SNHLY; CDR2 reads FYNNEI. CDR3 loop: CASSDRRQGGNGYTF. CDR3 nucleotide sequence: TGTGCCAGCAGTGACCGAAGACAGGGAGGGAATGGCTACACCTTC.

J is TRBJ2-2 and V is TRBV29-1, with D hard to call. The CDR3 contains 14 residues. V lost 4 bases, J lost 1 base, and 10 bases lay in between. Germline values: CDR1 SQVTM, CDR2 ANQGSEA. CDR3 DNA: TGCAGCGTTGTTGGCCAACTGAACACCGGGGAGCTGTTTTTT. Its translation: CSVVGQLNTGELFF.

This clonotype was observed a handful of times. The chain is built from TRBV6-1 and TRBJ1-6, with D tentatively TRBD1 (6 bases). The V gene's germline CDR1 is MNHNS and CDR2 SASEGT. The CDR3 loop spans 14 amino acids. V shed 5 bases and J shed 8 bases, with 13 bases lying between them. Written as DNA, the CDR3 is TGTGCCAGCAGTCTCACAGGGACCTATTCACCCCTCCACTTT. Its translation is CASSLTGTYSPLHF.

In its sample, this clonotype was seen a few times. The CDR3 nucleotides read TGTGCCATCAGCGACAGGGGCGGTCAGCCCCAGCATTTT. It specifies CAISDRGGQPQHF. The chain uses TRBV10-3 and TRBJ1-5; 8 nucleotides align to TRBD1. Trimming at V came to 6 bases and at J to 6 bases, leaving 4 bases not matched to a gene. The CDR3 contains 13 residues. Looked up from germline, CDR1 is ENHRY and CDR2 is SYGVKD.

The chain recombines TRBV6-4 with TRBJ2-1; TRBD1 might be the D (5 bases). From germline, CDR1 is MRHNA and CDR2 SNTAGT. The germline V and J ends were trimmed by 0 bases and 0 bases, with 12 bases remaining between them. The CDR3 extends over 17 amino acids. CDR3 DNA: TGTGCCAGCAGTGACTCGTCAGGGATCAGCTCCTACAATGAGCAGTTCTTC. This sequence encodes CASSDSSGISSYNEQFF.

The V call is TRBV7-2, the J call TRBJ2-7; 9 bases align to TRBD2. The CDR3 is made up of 17 amino acids. After removal of 2 bases from V and 1 base from J, the junction contained 9 bases not matched to a gene. The germline CDR1 and CDR2 sequences are SGHTA and FQGNSA. CDR3 nucleotide sequence: TGTGCCAGCAGCTTATATTACCTAGCGGGGCCTTCCTACGAGCAGTACTTC. It encodes CASSLYYLAGPSYEQYF.

This clonotype appeared a few times. The chain uses TRBV12-3 or TRBV12-4 and TRBJ2-1; a possible D gene is TRBD2 (5 bases). V lost 7 bases and J lost 4, with 8 bases in between. The CDR3 is 12 residues long. CDR3 loop: CASKGAYNEQFF. In DNA form, the CDR3 reads TGTGCCAGCAAGGGAGCTTACAATGAGCAGTTCTTC.

This clonotype was counted a few times. This chain connects TRBV12-3 or TRBV12-4 to TRBJ2-3, with unresolved D. The CDR3 extends over 18 amino acids. With 2 bases removed from V and 4 bases from J, the gap between germline ends came to 22 bases. The CDR3 region is CASSLRPGAALNADTQYF. CDR3 in DNA: TGTGCCAGCAGTTTACGGCCCGGTGCGGCCCTGAATGCAGATACGCAGTATTTT.